The rows below give T cell receptor beta chains drawn from one sample of a study of OX40 agonist ivuxolimab in advanced cancers. The protocol was immunoSEQ multiplex PCR, while the TCRdb copy is restricted to in-frame clones and leaves out a portion. The sample lists some 80,000 clones; roughly nine tenths were seen once. The material was CD4+ or CD8+ T cells sorted from blood, obtained in a trial of the OX40 agonist ivuxolimab. The receptors come from an adult with an advanced solid tumor such as melanoma, head and neck, liver or kidney cancer. CDR3s leave out the opening cysteine and the closing phenylalanine or tryptophan. Fields, in order: D gene, V gene, CDR3 protein. D genes are given only for firm matches.

- TRBV15 ATSRDQLAGNEQF
- TRBV6-5 ASSPRGEVQPQH
- TRBV5-6 ASRRGLGDQPQH
- TRBV10-3 AISKRSLGGNEQF
- TRBV19 ASSIQYNTEAF
TRBD1 TRBV14 ASSQLGQVNEQY
- TRBV28 ASSSYTQY
TRBD2 TRBV11-1 ASSTFPTSDRLNTQY
TRBD1 TRBV28 ASSQDRASYEQY
- TRBV18 ASSPQGPTGELF
- TRBV7-8 ASSLRGSPYNEQF
TRBD2 TRBV18 ASSRTSGQSTDTQY
TRBD1 TRBV6-6 ASSSGTGAFHEQF
TRBD2 TRBV7-3 ASSLLAGEEQF
- TRBV5-6 ASSFTGTYGYT
- TRBV5-1 ASSFAGTTGELF
- TRBV11-3 ASSPGTSYGYT
- TRBV11-2 ASSLRIDTEAF
TRBD2 TRBV27 ASSPPGTSGFRKQY
- TRBV18 ASSPPGRGYEQY
- TRBV5-1 ASSLGQTYNEQF
- TRBV19 ASSRTGTAKETQY
- TRBV5-1 ASSFSTGDNSPLH
TRBD1 TRBV6-1 ASKRGQPETQY
- TRBV10-2 ASSDLGSTAVGDEQF
TRBD1 TRBV7-8 ASSLVGTARTDTQY
- TRBV7-7 ASSPGMGAAGELF
- TRBV18 ASSPRSTSSNEQF
- TRBV7-6 ASSLGAGSNEKLF
TRBD1 TRBV28 ASSSRQGFNEQY
- TRBV2 ASGGYSYEQY
- TRBV7-2 ASSLGGSTEAF
- TRBV11-2 ASSLDRGPSYEQY
TRBD2 TRBV12-5 ASGAGGVGTDTQY
TRBD2 TRBV10-1 ASRATSGSNHNEQF
TRBD1 TRBV11-3 ASSEGQANEQY
TRBD2 TRBV7-9 ASSPKAGGSYEQY
TRBD2 TRBV15 ATSRLAGVLTQY
- TRBV6-5 ASSSGRGNTIY
TRBD1 TRBV6-1 ASSEGMGQGQF
- TRBV19 ASSMGTSASSYNEQF
TRBD1 TRBV5-1 ASSLGMTGSGANVLT
- TRBV5-1 ASSSPGDGTNGYT
- TRBV7-3 ASSLPGNYGYT
- TRBV11-3 ASGIGYNEQF
- TRBV6-5 ASSPSLGRYEQY
- TRBV7-9 ASSLSSDTQY
- TRBV11-3 ASSREESYEQY
TRBD2 TRBV7-9 ASSPMAGLAGVRGQY
- TRBV7-2 ASSWDYNEQF
- TRBV7-9 ASSPPEEKLF
- TRBV21-1 ASISGRQGILYEQY
TRBD1 TRBV28 AAKEGQGRNEQY